This TCR beta chain was sequenced for a study of T cells in Graves' hyperthyroidism and ophthalmopathy. The sample holds a few counts of this clonotype. Antigen unknown. Criteria for exclusion of patients were uncontrolled infection, other autoimmune disease, pregnancy or lactation. Clinical symptoms, serum thyroxine and TRAb, thyroid ultrasound and orbital computed tomography were used for the diagnoses. PBMCs were collected from a roughly 10 ml volume of fresh peripheral blood. Whole-study findings and limits: Separating ophthalmopathy from stable hyperthyroidism was achieved by a 13 V-J model.

Amplified TCR beta CDR3 regions came from RNA transcripts. Initially, a first-round RT-PCR of the TCR CDR3 employed the HTBI primer set. TCRdb itself ran the multiplex PCR reads through MiXCR, one entry per CDR3 protein. The sample contains roughly 650,000 distinct CDR3 sequences, roughly 15% of which appear only once. CDR1 is MNHEY and CDR2 is SMNVEV in the germline V gene (reference sequence). V was clipped by 3 bases and J by 8 bases, with 10 bases between them. CDR3 length equals 13 residues. This rearrangement joins TRBV27 to TRBJ1-4; D unclear. Material for sequencing was blood. The TCR originated in a middle-aged woman with Graves' ophthalmopathy. CDR3 bases: TGTGCCAGCAGTTTCCCCCTAATCGAAAAACTGTTTTTT. It encodes CASSFPLIEKLFF.